Sequencing of this TCR beta chain was carried out in a study of blood T cell repertoires in COVID-19. From germline, CDR1 is SGHTA and CDR2 FQGNSA. Trimming removed 2 bases at V and 3 bases at J, with 5 bases between. The CDR3 runs to 12 residues. Original handling: Reference gene primers were amplified, and this amplification served to estimate nucleated cell counts. The table came from immunoSEQ multiplex PCR; TCRdb's copy has only in-frame clones and leaves some out. The V and J calls and clone size are taken from that table; D and trimming were inferred from the DNA. This table has about 180,000 clones, 85% appearing once. A note on this clone: Within the sample, other DNA sequences also encode this same CDR3.

The receptor's source is a person aged 70 to 80 with COVID-19, enrolled during active disease. The V gene is TRBV7-2, the J gene TRBJ2-7, with a possible D match to TRBD1 (5 bases). Sequenced input: peripheral blood. CDR3 in amino acids: CASSLTGYEQYF. The CDR3 DNA reads as TGTGCCAGCAGCTTAACAGGCTACGAGCAGTACTTC.